This note documents a single T cell receptor (beta chain) sequence. The record originates from a study of ipilimumab plus nivolumab after autologous stem cell transplantation. The data were produced by immunoSEQ multiplex PCR, yet TCRdb's version contains in-frame clones alone and is incomplete. The sample shows 12,000 or so clones, about 70% of them seen only once. The ends were cut back, 3 bases at V and 1 base at J, with 12 bases in the middle. This CDR3 is 15 amino acids long. The germline CDR1 and CDR2 sequences are MNHNS and SASEGT. The receptor was derived from a male donor with diffuse large B-cell lymphoma. The sample consisted of PBMCs, taken in a trial of ipilimumab plus nivolumab as post-transplant consolidation. V gene TRBV6-1 combines with J gene TRBJ1-1; no reliable D call. CDR3 sequence reads: CASSEGQVTNTEAFF. CDR3 coding DNA: TGTGCCAGCAGTGAGGGCCAGGTCACGAACACTGAAGCTTTCTTT.